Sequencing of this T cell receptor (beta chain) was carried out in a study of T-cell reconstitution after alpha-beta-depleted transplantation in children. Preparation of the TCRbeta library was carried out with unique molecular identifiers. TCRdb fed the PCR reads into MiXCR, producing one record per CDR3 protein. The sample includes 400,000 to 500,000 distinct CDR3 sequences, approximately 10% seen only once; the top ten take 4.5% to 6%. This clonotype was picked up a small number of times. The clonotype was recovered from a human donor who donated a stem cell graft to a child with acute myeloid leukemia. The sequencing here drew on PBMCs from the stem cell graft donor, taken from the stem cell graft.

The CDR3 DNA reads TGTGCCAGCAGCATCTCTCCCTTAGATACGCAGTATTTT. Amino acid sequence: CASSISPLDTQYF. V gene TRBV7-3 combines with J gene TRBJ2-3; D unclear. Germline V gives CDR1 SGHTA, CDR2 FQGTGA. CDR3 length equals 13 residues. The ends were cut back, 5 bases at V and 5 bases at J, with 11 bases in the middle.